The present entry profiles one TCR beta chain with its context. This sample was included in a study of blood T cell repertoires in COVID-19. About the study: Acute and convalescent COVID-19 specimens originated in the United States, Italy and Spain.

The length of the CDR3 is 16 residues. Germline-derived CDR1 and CDR2 are SQVTM and ANQGSEA. The V gene end was trimmed by 2 bases and the J gene end by 5 bases; junction bases not matched to a gene: 13. The repertoire was sequenced with immunoSEQ multiplex PCR; TCRdb's copy has only in-frame clones and lacks some. Among some 240,000 clones listed, approximately 78% were seen once. The chain carries TRBV29-1 and TRBJ2-3; TRBD2 matches at 7 bases. The source is an older woman with active or convalescent COVID-19. What was sequenced was peripheral blood. CDR3 residues: CSVEREGGVRGDTQYF. In nucleotides, the CDR3 is TGCAGCGTTGAAAGGGAGGGTGGAGTAAGGGGAGATACGCAGTATTTT.